One and the same sample provided the 23 T cell receptor beta chains below, sequenced in a study of blood T cell repertoires in COVID-19. Here immunoSEQ multiplex PCR was the method, and the copy in TCRdb shows in-frame clones only, minus some. The sample carries some 390,000 clones, under 90% recorded once. Sample: PBMCs or T cells enriched from blood (not recorded which). These receptors came from a woman aged 25 to 39 who had recovered from COVID-19.

The rearrangement uses TRBV5-5 and TRBJ2-2; D is possibly TRBD2 (7 bases). CDR1 SGHKS and CDR2 YYEKEE come from the germline V gene (reference sequence). Between the trimmed V and J ends, which lost 1 base and 5 bases, there was a span of 21 bases. The CDR3 has 18 residues. CDR3 bases: TGTGCCAGCAGCTTGACCTATTATCCGGGGGGCTCGACCGGGGAGCTGTTTTTT. As protein: CASSLTYYPGGSTGELFF.

As DNA, the CDR3 is TGTGCCATCCGGGATAGCTCCTACAATGAGCAGTTCTTC. This sequence encodes CAIRDSSYNEQFF. This chain joins TRBV27 and TRBJ2-1; D is possibly TRBD2 (5 bases). This CDR3 is built from 13 residues. The V end lost 10 bases, the J end lost 0 bases, and 10 bases lay between the germline ends. CDR1 is MNHEY and CDR2 is SMNVEV in the germline V gene (reference sequence).

The chain couples TRBV10-3 to TRBJ2-2; TRBD2 aligns across 9 bases. The trim removed 6 bases at V and 6 bases at J, leaving 11 bases unmatched. This CDR3 spans 16 amino acids. Germline V lookup: CDR1 ENHRY, CDR2 SYGVKD. CDR3 loop: CAIRVNSGGNPGELFF. For the CDR3, the DNA is TGTGCCATCAGGGTTAATAGCGGGGGAAATCCCGGGGAGCTGTTTTTT.

The chain couples TRBV5-4 to TRBJ2-3; D gene unclear. The ends were cut back, 0 bases at V and 4 bases at J, with 9 bases in the middle. Germline CDR1 SGHNT, CDR2 YYREEE (reference sequence). The CDR3 length is 14 residues. The CDR3 nucleotides are TGTGCCAGCAGCTTGGAGTTGGGCCCAGATACGCAGTATTTT. It yields the protein CASSLELGPDTQYF.

The chain carries TRBV5-1 and TRBJ2-2, with 10 bases matching TRBD2. Germline loops: CDR1 SGHRS, CDR2 YFSETQ. The CDR3 contains 18 residues. V shed 1 base and J 0 bases; nucleotides not matched to a gene: 6. The CDR3: CASSLRPLAGSNTGELFF. For the CDR3, the DNA is TGCGCCAGCAGCTTGCGGCCACTAGCGGGATCGAACACCGGGGAGCTGTTTTTT.

This rearrangement joins TRBV9 to TRBJ2-2; TRBD1 matches at 9 bases. V trimming: 0 bases; J trimming: 0 bases; junction bases outside the gene matches: 3. The CDR3 is made up of 17 amino acids. The germline gives CDR1 SGDLS, CDR2 YYNGEE. CDR3 sequence reads: CASSVERDRANTGELFF. CDR3 in DNA: TGTGCCAGCAGCGTAGAACGGGACAGGGCGAACACCGGGGAGCTGTTTTTT.

The chain carries TRBV6-5 and TRBJ2-5, with TRBD2 matching 11 bases. V dropped 3 bases and J dropped 5; count of bases not matched to a gene: 8. The CDR3 is 16 amino acids. CDR1 and CDR2 from the germline V gene are MNHEY and SVGAGI. Here the CDR3 reads CASSYGIAGGEETQYF. The CDR3 coding sequence is TGTGCCAGCAGTTATGGGATAGCGGGGGGGGAGGAGACCCAGTACTTC.

The chain joins TRBV28 to TRBJ1-5; 11 bases map to TRBD1. The CDR3 is made up of 15 amino acids. Germline V CDR1 and CDR2: MDHEN, SYDVKM. The ends lost 4 bases at V and 6 bases at J; junction bases unmatched: 5. The CDR3 spells CASSSSGTGGQPQHF. CDR3 DNA: TGTGCCAGCAGTTCCTCCGGGACAGGGGGTCAGCCCCAGCATTTT.

The CDR3 loop reads CATSTGGPSYEQYF. DNA of the CDR3: TGTGCCACCAGTACGGGGGGACCCTCCTACGAGCAGTACTTC. The rearrangement links TRBV24-1 to TRBJ2-7, with 7 nucleotides matching TRBD2. Germline V CDR1 and CDR2: KGHDR, SFDVKD. The V and J ends lost 6 bases and 0 bases, in that order; junction bases with no gene match: 4. The CDR3 consists of 14 residues.

The J gene is TRBJ2-7, the V gene TRBV7-8, with 8 bases that match TRBD1. The CDR3 runs to 17 residues. Trimming took 5 bases from V and 0 from J; bases not matched to a gene: 12. Germline CDR1 reads SGHVS; CDR2 reads FQNEAQ. CDR3 region: CASSPRGQGGFSYEQYF. CDR3 nucleotides: TGTGCCAGCAGCCCACGAGGACAGGGTGGGTTCTCCTACGAGCAGTACTTC.

The J gene is TRBJ1-2, the V gene TRBV6-2 or TRBV6-3; 7 nucleotides agree with TRBD1. The CDR3 length is 14 residues. Germline assignment: CDR1 MNHEY and CDR2 SVGEGT. Germline trimming cut 3 bases from V and 2 bases from J; bases unmatched to any gene: 3. The CDR3 region has the DNA TGTGCCAGCAGTTATTCAGGGGGAAACTATGGCTACACCTTC. It codes for CASSYSGGNYGYTF.

The table lists this clone with a few counts. The chain has TRBV9 and TRBJ2-3; possibly TRBD2 for D (6 bases). The V gene lost 4 bases and the J gene lost 3 bases, with 18 bases spanning the gap. In germline, CDR1 is SGDLS, CDR2 YYNGEE. This CDR3 comprises 16 residues. CDR3: CASSPGPGLGTDTQYF. The CDR3 DNA follows: TGTGCCAGCAGCCCGGGGCCGGGACTTGGGACAGATACGCAGTATTTT. Using reference TRBV9 and TRBJ2-3 for the parts outside the CDR3, the full variable domain is DSGVTQTPKHLITATGQRVTLRCSPRSGDLSVYWYQQSLDQGLQFLIQYYNGEERAKGNILERFSAQQFPDLHSELNLSSLELGDSALYFCASSPGPGLGTDTQYFGPGTRLTVL.

V gene TRBV15 combines with J gene TRBJ1-1; 10 bases line up with TRBD1. Germline V gene lookup returns CDR1 LNHNV and CDR2 YYDKDF (reference sequence). The CDR3 runs to 14 residues. J lost 4 bases, V lost 4 bases, and 3 bases had no gene match. The DNA of the CDR3 is TGTGCCACCAGCATTGACAGGGGGCGCACTGAAGCTTTCTTT. This translates into CATSIDRGRTEAFF.

This clone was detected only a few times. This sequence joins TRBV9 and TRBJ2-1; TRBD2 aligns across 11 bases. Trimming took 0 bases from V and 3 from J; bases not matched to a gene: 2. Germline V lookup: CDR1 SGDLS, CDR2 YYNGEE. The CDR3 has 16 amino acids. CDR3 in DNA: TGTGCCAGCAGCGTAGATCTAGCGGGAGGCTACAATGAGCAGTTCTTC. Protein: CASSVDLAGGYNEQFF.

The sample holds a few counts of this clone. The rearrangement joins TRBV4-3 to TRBJ1-5; TRBD1 aligns across 7 bases. The CDR3 sequence is 15 residues long. Unmatched junction bases numbered 5, after V lost 1 base and J lost 5 bases. Germline CDR1 reads LGHNA; CDR2 reads YSLEER. The CDR3 is CASSQVRGRHQPQHF. CDR3 in DNA: TGCGCCAGCAGCCAAGTTAGGGGGCGACATCAGCCCCAGCATTTT.

The chain recombines TRBV5-1 with TRBJ1-4; a possible D gene is TRBD1 (5 bases). CDR1 is SGHRS and CDR2 is YFSETQ in the germline V gene. Trimming left V 0 bases short and J 7 bases short, with 13 bases between. This CDR3 region has 15 residues. CDR3 nucleotide sequence: TGCGCCAGCAGCTTGGAAGCGGGGCGTTCTGAAAAACTGTTTTTT. Encoded protein: CASSLEAGRSEKLFF.

The V gene is TRBV27, the J gene TRBJ1-3, with D uncertain. Germline loops: CDR1 MNHEY, CDR2 SMNVEV (reference sequence). This CDR3 region has 15 residues. Trimming shortened V by 5 bases and J by 0 bases, and 11 bases separated the two germline ends. The CDR3: CASSLKPSSGNTIYF. The CDR3 DNA follows: TGTGCCAGCAGTCTAAAGCCGTCCTCTGGAAACACCATATATTTT.

The rearrangement uses TRBV28 and TRBJ2-5; D call uncertain. CDR1 and CDR2 (germline): MDHEN, SYDVKM. The CDR3 runs to 11 residues. V lost 6 bases, J lost 4 bases, and 6 bases lay in between. The CDR3, as DNA: TGTGCCAGCAGCGGCGGAGAGACCCAGTACTTC. This codes for CASSGGETQYF.

J is TRBJ2-1 and V is TRBV19, with 7 bases aligning to TRBD1. CDR3 length equals 14 residues. Germline trimming cut 4 bases from V and 2 bases from J; bases unmatched to any gene: 2. Germline CDR1 is LNHDA and CDR2 is SQIVND (reference sequence). In DNA form, the CDR3 reads TGTGCCAGTAGTACGGGACAGACCTACAATGAGCAGTTCTTC. Translated: CASSTGQTYNEQFF.

The genes are TRBV4-1 and TRBJ1-4; 8 positions agree with TRBD1. This CDR3 is 15 amino acids long. V shed 3 bases and J 8 bases; nucleotides not matched to a gene: 8. Germline V lookup: CDR1 MGHRA, CDR2 YSYEKL. CDR3 coding DNA: TGCGCCAGCAGCCAGTCGGACAGGGTAGAGGAAAAACTGTTTTTT. Residues: CASSQSDRVEEKLFF.

The chain uses TRBV7-8 and TRBJ2-5; 9 bases line up with TRBD1. The ends lost 0 bases at V and 4 bases at J; junction bases unmatched: 3. Germline lookup yields CDR1 SGHVS and CDR2 FQNEAQ. The CDR3 length is 15 residues. CDR3 coding DNA: TGTGCCAGCAGCTTAGCGGGGACAGGGTCAGAGACCCAGTACTTC. The encoded protein is CASSLAGTGSETQYF.

This clone was seen a handful of times. This chain's CDR3 is CAWNWDRGRGANYGYTF. CDR3 DNA: TGTGCCTGGAATTGGGACAGGGGGCGAGGGGCTAACTATGGCTACACCTTC. This chain joins TRBV30 and TRBJ1-2; 12 bases are a match to TRBD1. After removal of 4 bases from V and 0 bases from J, the junction contained 9 bases not matched to a gene. CDR1 is GTSNPN and CDR2 is SVGIG in the germline V gene (reference sequence). This CDR3 is built from 17 residues.

The rearrangement joins TRBV2 to TRBJ2-7, with 9 bases lining up with TRBD1. Trimming at V came to 4 bases and at J to 2 bases, leaving 3 bases not matched to a gene. CDR1 SNHLY and CDR2 FYNNEI come from the germline V gene. The CDR3 consists of 14 residues. CDR3 in amino acids: CASSVGQGTYEQYF. For the CDR3, the DNA is TGTGCCAGCAGTGTGGGACAGGGTACCTACGAGCAGTACTTC.